The source of this T cell receptor (beta chain) is a study of cytomegalovirus exposure and HLA in healthy donors. General observations from the study: HLA allele associations emerged for roughly 17,000 TCR beta sequences in a later analysis, at 0.05 false discovery rate.

Vbeta (60) and Jbeta (13) primers were used in the PCR. The repertoire was sequenced with immunoSEQ multiplex PCR; TCRdb's copy has only in-frame clones and lacks some. This table has 90,000 to 150,000 clones, about 8.6% appearing once. This clone was counted between two and nine times. Its specificity is unknown. The germline V gene has CDR1 GTSNPN and CDR2 SVGIG (reference sequence). This CDR3 is 11 amino acids long. V lost 5 bases and J 7 bases, leaving 10 bases between the germline ends. Sequenced material: PBMCs. This rearrangement joins TRBV30 to TRBJ2-3; no definite D call. This TCR derives from a woman between 40 and 55 years old in good health and CMV-seropositive. CDR3 sequence: CAWHRLHTQYF. In nucleotides, the CDR3 is TGTGCCTGGCACCGGTTGCATACGCAGTATTTT.